This T cell receptor (beta chain) came from a study of blood T cell repertoires in COVID-19. Study processing details: By means of reference gene primer amplification, nucleated cell counts were estimated. Assay: immunoSEQ multiplex PCR; the TCRdb copy retains only in-frame clones and omits some. That table furnishes V, J and clone size, whereas the DNA furnished D and trimming. The table records some 120,000 clones, 86% of them present only once. Germline assignment: CDR1 SGDLS and CDR2 YYNGEE. CDR3 length: 16 amino acids. V trimming: 0 bases; J trimming: 3 bases; junction bases outside the gene matches: 4.

The V call is TRBV9, the J call TRBJ2-1; 9 bases are a match to TRBD2. This TCR derives from a human donor in a cohort sampled during active COVID-19. The sample comprised peripheral blood. CDR3 amino acids: CASSVGLAGFYNEQFF. CDR3 nucleotides: TGTGCCAGCAGCGTAGGGCTAGCGGGATTCTACAATGAGCAGTTCTTC.